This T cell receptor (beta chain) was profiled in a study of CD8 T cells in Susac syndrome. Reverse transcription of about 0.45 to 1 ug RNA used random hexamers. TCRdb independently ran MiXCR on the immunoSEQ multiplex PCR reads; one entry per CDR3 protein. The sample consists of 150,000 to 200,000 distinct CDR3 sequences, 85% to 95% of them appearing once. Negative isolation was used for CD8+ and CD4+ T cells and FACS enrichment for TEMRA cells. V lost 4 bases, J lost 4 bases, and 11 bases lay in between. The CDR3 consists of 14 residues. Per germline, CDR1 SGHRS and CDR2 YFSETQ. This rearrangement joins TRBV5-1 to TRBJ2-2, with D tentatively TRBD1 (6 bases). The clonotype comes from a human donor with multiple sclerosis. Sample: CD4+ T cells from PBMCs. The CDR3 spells CASSATGSTGELFF. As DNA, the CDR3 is TGCGCCAGCAGCGCGACAGGTTCCACCGGGGAGCTGTTTTTT.